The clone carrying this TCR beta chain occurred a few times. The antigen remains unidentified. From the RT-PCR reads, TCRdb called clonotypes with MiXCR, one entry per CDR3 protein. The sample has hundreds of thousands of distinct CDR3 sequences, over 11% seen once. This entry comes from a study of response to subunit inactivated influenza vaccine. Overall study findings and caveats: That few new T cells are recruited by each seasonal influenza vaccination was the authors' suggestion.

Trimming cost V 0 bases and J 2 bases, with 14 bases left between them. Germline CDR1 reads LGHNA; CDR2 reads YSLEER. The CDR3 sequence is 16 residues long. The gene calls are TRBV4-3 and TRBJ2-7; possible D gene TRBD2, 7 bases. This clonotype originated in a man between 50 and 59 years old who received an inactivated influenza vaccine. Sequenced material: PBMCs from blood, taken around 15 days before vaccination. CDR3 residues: CASSQDAWRGPYEQYF. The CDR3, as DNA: TGCGCCAGCAGCCAAGATGCTTGGCGGGGGCCCTACGAGCAGTACTTC.